These 3 T cell receptor beta chains came from one sample sequenced in a study of blood T cell repertoires in COVID-19. Measured with immunoSEQ multiplex PCR; TCRdb has only the in-frame clones, and not every one. The sample has 350,000 to 400,000 clones; around 87% are singletons. Sequences were obtained from PBMCs or T cells enriched from blood (not recorded which). These receptors all come from a man aged 18 to 29 who had recovered from COVID-19.

The genes are TRBV10-3 and TRBJ1-1, with D possibly being TRBD1 (5 bases). The CDR3 has 13 residues. V was cut by 6 bases and J by 3 bases, with 11 bases left in between. Germline assignment: CDR1 ENHRY and CDR2 SYGVKD. The CDR3 loop reads CAIREDTYTEAFF. DNA of the CDR3: TGTGCCATCAGGGAGGACACTTACACTGAAGCTTTCTTT.

V usage is TRBV6-2 or TRBV6-3 and J usage is TRBJ2-1; D unresolved. In germline, CDR1 is MNHEY, CDR2 SVGEGT. V was shortened by 6 bases and J by 11 bases, with 20 bases between the two germline ends. The CDR3 has 14 amino acids. CDR3 coding DNA: TGTGCCAGCAGCTCAGGCGTGAACTTCCAGAAGCAGTTCTTC. Its translation is CASSSGVNFQKQFF.

The chain couples TRBV6-4 to TRBJ1-6; 8 bases align to TRBD1. J gave up 8 bases and V 5 bases, and 20 bases lay outside the gene matches. The CDR3 is 19 residues long. Germline V gene sequence: CDR1 MRHNA, CDR2 SNTAGT. The DNA of the CDR3 is TGTGCCAGCAGTTTCACGGGACAGGAGAAACCCCCCCCCTATTCACCCCTCCACTTT. It translates to CASSFTGQEKPPPYSPLHF.